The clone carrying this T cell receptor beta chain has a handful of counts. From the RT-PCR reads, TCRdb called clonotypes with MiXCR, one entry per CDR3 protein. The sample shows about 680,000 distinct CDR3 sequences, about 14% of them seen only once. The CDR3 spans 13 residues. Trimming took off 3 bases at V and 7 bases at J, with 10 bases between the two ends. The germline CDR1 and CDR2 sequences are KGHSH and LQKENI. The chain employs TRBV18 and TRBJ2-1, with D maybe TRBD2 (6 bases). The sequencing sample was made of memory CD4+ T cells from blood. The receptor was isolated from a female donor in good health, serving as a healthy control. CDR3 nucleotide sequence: TGTGCCAGCTCACCGACTAGTGTTAATGAGCAGTTCTTC. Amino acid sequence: CASSPTSVNEQFF. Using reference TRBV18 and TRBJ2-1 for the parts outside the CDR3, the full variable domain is NAGVMQNPRHLVRRRGQEARLRCSPMKGHSHVYWYRQLPEEGLKFMVYLQKENIIDESGMPKERFSAEFPKEGPSILRIQQVVRGDSAAYFCASSPTSVNEQFFGPGTRLTVL.